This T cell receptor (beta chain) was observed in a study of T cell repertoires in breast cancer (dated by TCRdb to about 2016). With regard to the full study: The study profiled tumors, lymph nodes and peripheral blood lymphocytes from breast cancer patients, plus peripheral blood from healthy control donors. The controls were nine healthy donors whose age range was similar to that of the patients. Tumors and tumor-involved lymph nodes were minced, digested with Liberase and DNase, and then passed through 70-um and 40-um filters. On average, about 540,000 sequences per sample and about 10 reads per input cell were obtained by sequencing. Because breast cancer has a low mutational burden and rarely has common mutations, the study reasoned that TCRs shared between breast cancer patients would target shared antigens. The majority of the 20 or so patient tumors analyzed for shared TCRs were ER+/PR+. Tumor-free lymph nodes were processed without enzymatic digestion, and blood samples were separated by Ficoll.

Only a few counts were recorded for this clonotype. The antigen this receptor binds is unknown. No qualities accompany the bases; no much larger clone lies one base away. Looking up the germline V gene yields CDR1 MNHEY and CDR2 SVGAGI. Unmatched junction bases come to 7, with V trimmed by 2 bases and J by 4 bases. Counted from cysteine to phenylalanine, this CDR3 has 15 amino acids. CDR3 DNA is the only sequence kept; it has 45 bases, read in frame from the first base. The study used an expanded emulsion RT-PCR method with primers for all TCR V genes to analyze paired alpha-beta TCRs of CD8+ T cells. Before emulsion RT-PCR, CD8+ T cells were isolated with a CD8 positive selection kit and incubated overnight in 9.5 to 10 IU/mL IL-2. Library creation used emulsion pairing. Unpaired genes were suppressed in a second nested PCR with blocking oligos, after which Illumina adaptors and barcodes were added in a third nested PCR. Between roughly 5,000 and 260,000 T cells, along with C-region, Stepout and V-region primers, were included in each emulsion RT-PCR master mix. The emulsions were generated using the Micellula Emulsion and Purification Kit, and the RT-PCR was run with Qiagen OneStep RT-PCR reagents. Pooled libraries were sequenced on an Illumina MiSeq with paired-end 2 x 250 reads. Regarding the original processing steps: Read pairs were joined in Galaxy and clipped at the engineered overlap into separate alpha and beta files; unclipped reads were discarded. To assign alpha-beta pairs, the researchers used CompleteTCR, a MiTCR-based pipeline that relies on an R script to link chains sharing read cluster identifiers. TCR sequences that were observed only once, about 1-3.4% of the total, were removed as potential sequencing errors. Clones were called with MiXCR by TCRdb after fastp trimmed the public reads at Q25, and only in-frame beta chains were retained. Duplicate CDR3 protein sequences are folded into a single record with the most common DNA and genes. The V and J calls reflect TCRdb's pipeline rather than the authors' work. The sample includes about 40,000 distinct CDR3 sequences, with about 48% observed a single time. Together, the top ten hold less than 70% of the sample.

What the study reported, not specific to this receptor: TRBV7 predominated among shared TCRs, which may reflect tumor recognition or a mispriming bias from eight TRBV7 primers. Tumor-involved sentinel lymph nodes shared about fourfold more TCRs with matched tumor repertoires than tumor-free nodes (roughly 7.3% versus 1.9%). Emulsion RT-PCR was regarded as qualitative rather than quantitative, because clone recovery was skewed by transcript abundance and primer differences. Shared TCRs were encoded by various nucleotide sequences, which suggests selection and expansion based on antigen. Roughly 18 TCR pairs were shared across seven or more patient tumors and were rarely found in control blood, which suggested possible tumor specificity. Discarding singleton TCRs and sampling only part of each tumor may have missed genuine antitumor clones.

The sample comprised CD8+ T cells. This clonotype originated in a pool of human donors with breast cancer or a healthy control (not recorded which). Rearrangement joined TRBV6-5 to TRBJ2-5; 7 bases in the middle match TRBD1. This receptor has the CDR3 CASSYSQGVGETQYF. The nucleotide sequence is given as TGTGCCAGCAGTTACAGTCAGGGGGTGGGAGAGACCCAGTACTTC.